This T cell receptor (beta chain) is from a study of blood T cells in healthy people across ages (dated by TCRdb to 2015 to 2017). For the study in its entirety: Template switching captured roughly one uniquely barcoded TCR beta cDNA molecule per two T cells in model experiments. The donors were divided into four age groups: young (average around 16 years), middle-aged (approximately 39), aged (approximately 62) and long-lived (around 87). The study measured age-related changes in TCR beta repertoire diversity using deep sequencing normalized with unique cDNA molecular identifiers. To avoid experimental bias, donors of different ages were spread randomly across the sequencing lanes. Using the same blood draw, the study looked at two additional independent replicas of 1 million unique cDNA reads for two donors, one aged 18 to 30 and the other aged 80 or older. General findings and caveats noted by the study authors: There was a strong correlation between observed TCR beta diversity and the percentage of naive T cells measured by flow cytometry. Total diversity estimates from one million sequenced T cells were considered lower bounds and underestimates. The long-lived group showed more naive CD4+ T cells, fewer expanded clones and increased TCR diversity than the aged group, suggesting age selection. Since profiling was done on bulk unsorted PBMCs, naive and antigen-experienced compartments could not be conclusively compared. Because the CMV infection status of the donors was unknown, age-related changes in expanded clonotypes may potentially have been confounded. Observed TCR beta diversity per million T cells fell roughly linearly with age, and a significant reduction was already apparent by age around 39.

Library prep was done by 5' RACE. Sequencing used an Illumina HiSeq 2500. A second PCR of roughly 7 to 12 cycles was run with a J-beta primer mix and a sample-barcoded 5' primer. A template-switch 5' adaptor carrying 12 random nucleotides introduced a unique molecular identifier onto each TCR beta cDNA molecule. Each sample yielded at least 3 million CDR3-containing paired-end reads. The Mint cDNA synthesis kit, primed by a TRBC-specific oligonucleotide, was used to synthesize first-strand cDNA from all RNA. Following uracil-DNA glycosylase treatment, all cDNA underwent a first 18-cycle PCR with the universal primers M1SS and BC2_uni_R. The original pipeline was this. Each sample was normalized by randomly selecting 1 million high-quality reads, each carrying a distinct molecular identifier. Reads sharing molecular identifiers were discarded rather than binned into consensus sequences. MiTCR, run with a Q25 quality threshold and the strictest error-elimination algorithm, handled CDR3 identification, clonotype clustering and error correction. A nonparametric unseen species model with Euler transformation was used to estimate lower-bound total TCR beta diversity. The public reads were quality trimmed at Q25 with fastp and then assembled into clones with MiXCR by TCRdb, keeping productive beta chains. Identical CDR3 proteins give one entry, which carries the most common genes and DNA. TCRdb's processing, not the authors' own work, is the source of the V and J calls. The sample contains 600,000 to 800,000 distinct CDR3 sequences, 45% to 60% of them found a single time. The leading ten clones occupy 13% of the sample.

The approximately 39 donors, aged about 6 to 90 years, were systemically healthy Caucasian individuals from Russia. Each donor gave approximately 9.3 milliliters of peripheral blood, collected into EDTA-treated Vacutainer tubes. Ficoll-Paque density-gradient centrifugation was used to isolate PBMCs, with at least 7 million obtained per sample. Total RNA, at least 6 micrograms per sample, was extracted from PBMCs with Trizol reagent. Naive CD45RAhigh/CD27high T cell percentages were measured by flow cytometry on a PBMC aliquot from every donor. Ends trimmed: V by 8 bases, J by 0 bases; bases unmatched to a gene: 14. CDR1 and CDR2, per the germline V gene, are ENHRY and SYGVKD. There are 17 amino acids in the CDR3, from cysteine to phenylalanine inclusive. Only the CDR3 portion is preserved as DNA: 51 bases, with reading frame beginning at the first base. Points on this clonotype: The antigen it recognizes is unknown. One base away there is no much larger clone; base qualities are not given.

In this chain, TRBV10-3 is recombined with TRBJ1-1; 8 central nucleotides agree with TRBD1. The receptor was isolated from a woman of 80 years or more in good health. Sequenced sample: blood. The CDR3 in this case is CAIGGVRTGLMNTEAFF. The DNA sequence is TGTGCCATCGGGGGGGTTCGGACAGGGCTCATGAACACTGAAGCTTTCTTT.